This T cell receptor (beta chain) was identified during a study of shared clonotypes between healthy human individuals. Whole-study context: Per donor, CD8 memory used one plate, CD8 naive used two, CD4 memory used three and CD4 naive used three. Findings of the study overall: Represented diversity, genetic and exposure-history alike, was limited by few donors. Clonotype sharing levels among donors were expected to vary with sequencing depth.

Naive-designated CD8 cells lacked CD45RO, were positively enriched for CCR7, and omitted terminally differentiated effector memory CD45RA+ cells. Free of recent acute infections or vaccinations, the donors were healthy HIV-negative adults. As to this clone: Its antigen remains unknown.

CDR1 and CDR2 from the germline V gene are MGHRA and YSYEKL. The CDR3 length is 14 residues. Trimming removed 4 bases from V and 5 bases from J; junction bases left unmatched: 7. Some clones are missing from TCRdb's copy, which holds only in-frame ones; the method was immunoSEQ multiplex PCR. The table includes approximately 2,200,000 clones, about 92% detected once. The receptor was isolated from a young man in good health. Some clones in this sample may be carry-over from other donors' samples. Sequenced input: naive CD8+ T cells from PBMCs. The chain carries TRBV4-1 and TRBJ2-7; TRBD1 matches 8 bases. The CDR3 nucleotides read TGCGCCAGCAGCCCAAGGACAGGGTTCCACGAGCAGTACTTC. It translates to CASSPRTGFHEQYF.